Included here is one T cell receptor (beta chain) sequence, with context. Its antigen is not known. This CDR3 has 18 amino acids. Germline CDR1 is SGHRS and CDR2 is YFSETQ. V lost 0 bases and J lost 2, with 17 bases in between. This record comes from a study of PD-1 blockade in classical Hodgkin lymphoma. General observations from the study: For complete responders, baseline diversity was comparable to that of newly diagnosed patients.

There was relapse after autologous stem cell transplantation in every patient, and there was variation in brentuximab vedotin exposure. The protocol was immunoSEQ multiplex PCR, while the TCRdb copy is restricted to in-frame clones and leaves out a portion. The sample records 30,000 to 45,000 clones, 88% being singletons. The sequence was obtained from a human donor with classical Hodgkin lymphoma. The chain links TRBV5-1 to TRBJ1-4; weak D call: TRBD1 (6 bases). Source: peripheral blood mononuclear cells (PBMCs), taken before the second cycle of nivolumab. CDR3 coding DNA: TGCGCCAGCAGCTTGGGAGGTTACAGGGTGGCGACTAATGAAAAACTGTTTTTT. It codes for CASSLGGYRVATNEKLFF.